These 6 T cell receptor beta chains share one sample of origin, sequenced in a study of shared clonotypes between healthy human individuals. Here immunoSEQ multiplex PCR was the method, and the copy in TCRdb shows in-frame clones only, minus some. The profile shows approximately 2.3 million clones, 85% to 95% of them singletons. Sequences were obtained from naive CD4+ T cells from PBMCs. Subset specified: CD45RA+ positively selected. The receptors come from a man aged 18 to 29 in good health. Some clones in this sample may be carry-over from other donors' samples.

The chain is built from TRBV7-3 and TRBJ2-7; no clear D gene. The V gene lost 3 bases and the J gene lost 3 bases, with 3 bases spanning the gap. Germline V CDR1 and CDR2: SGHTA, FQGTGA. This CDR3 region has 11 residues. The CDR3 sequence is CASSFIYEQYF. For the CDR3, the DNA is TGTGCCAGCAGCTTTATCTACGAGCAGTACTTC. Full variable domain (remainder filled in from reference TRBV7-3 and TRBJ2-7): GAGVSQTPSNKVTEKGKYVELRCDPISGHTALYWYRQSLGQGPEFLIYFQGTGAADDSGLPNDRFFAVRPEGSVSTLKIQRTERGDSAVYLCASSFIYEQYFGPGTRLTVT.

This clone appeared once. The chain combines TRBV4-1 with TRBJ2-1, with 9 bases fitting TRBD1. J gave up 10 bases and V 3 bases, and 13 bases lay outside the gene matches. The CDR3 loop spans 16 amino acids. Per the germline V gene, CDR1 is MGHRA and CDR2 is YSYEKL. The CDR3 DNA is TGCGCCAGCAGCCAGTTCCCCGGGACAGGGTTAATCGAGCAGTTCTTC. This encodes CASSQFPGTGLIEQFF.

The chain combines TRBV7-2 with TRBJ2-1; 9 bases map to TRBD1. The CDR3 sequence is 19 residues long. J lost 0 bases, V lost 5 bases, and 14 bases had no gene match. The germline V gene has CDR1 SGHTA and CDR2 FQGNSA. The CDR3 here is CASSIQGAPRFYSYNEQFF. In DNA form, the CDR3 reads TGTGCCAGCAGCATACAGGGGGCTCCTCGGTTTTACTCCTACAATGAGCAGTTCTTC.

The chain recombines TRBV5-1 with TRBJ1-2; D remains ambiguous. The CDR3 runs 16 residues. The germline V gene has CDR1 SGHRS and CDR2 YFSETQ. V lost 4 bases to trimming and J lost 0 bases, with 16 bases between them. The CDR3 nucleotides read TGCGCCAGCAGCCCCAATGATCCTGGAGCTAACTATGGCTACACCTTC. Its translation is CASSPNDPGANYGYTF. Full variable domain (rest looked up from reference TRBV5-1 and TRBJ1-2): KAGVTQTPRYLIKTRGQQVTLSCSPISGHRSVSWYQQTPGQGLQFLFEYFSETQRNKGNFPGRFSGRQFSNSRSEMNVSTLELGDSALYLCASSPNDPGANYGYTFGSGTRLTVV.

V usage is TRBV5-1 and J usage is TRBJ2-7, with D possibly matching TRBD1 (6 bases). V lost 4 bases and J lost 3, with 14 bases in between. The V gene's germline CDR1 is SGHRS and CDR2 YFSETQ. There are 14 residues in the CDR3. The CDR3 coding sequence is TGCGCCAGCAGCCGGGACATTCTTAACTACGAGCAGTACTTC. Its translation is CASSRDILNYEQYF.

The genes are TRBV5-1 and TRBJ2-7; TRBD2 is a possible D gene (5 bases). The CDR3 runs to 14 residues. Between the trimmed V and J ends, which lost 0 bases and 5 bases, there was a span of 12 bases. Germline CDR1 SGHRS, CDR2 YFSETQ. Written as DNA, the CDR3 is TGCGCCAGCAGCTTGGAATGGGCCGGGGACGAGCAGTACTTC. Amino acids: CASSLEWAGDEQYF.